These 14 T cell receptor beta chains originate from one sample sequenced in a study of CD4 T cells in relation to SARS-CoV-2 and coronaviruses. Antigen specificity for these receptors is unknown. Unexposed donor CD4+ T cells date from about 2011-2018, before the COVID-19 pandemic. CD4+ T cells were isolated from the cells after 10 days of culture. Using immunoSEQ multiplex PCR, the repertoire was profiled, and TCRdb retains in-frame clones only, with some absent. The repertoire has over 15,000 clones, 65% to 80% of them found once; the top ten carry approximately 31%. Sequencing was done on a sample of CD4+ T cells from PBMCs, cultured in vitro. The receptors stem from a human donor in good health.

The chain recombines TRBV9 with TRBJ2-3, with D possibly called TRBD1 or TRBD2 (5 bases each). The V gene's germline CDR1 is SGDLS and CDR2 YYNGEE. With 3 bases removed from V and 1 base from J, the gap between germline ends came to 12 bases. This CDR3 region has 15 residues. The CDR3, as DNA: TGTGCCAGCAGCGGGGACGCATATCGCACAGATACGCAGTATTTT. Protein: CASSGDAYRTDTQYF.

A word on this clone: At one boundary the junction diverges from the germline segment, which might be a read error. The chain couples TRBV7-3 to TRBJ1-1; D ambiguous. The CDR3 extends over 14 amino acids. Germline CDR1 reads SGHTA; CDR2 reads FQGTGA. The CDR3 spells CASSLTSLNTEAFF. DNA for the CDR3: TGTGCCAGCAGCCTAACATCACTGAACACTGAAGCTTTCTTT.

Notes on this clone: The junction shows a germline mismatch at one end, possibly a read error. V is TRBV19 and J is TRBJ2-1; 7 bases line up with TRBD2. The germline gives CDR1 LNHDA, CDR2 SQIVND (reference sequence). This CDR3 comprises 15 residues. CDR3 sequence reads: CASGMGGGPHNEQFF. The CDR3 nucleotides are TGTGCCAGTGGTATGGGGGGGGGTCCCCACAATGAGCAGTTCTTC.

The rearrangement joins TRBV10-3 to TRBJ2-3; 9 bases agree with TRBD2. V lost 5 bases to trimming and J lost 2 bases; unmatched junction nucleotides: 5. The CDR3 consists of 15 residues. From germline, CDR1 is ENHRY and CDR2 SYGVKD. The CDR3 reads CAISLAGDSTDTQYF. CDR3 in DNA: TGTGCCATCAGTTTAGCGGGAGACTCCACAGATACGCAGTATTTT.

This clone was detected only once. The CDR3 region is CASSMISGRVSNEQFF. DNA for the CDR3: TGCGCCAGCAGCATGATAAGCGGGAGGGTGTCGAATGAGCAGTTCTTC. V usage is TRBV5-1 and J usage is TRBJ2-1, with 10 bases identical to TRBD2. The CDR3 extends over 16 amino acids. In germline, CDR1 is SGHRS, CDR2 YFSETQ. With 4 bases clipped from V and 7 bases from J, the junction kept 11 bases outside the gene matches.

V is TRBV18 and J is TRBJ1-4; TRBD1 might be the D (6 bases). V gave up 3 bases and J gave up 7 bases, with 9 bases separating them. Germline-derived CDR1 and CDR2 are KGHSH and LQKENI. This CDR3 spans 13 amino acids. In DNA form, the CDR3 reads TGTGCCAGCTCACCGGACAGCCCTGAAAAACTGTTTTTT. Its protein is CASSPDSPEKLFF.

The chain is built from TRBV14 and TRBJ1-1, with a weak D call TRBD1 (5 bases). The germline CDR1 and CDR2 sequences are SGHDN and FVKESK. The ends were cut back, 4 bases at V and 0 bases at J, with 15 bases in the middle. The CDR3 runs to 16 residues. CDR3 sequence (DNA): TGTGCCAGCAGCCCCTCTGCCCAGGGTCTGAACACTGAAGCTTTCTTT. Amino acids: CASSPSAQGLNTEAFF.

CDR3 nucleotide sequence: TGCAGCACTACCTTTGGACAGAGCAACACTGAAGCTTTCTTT. Its protein is CSTTFGQSNTEAFF. The chain has TRBV29-1 and TRBJ1-1; D is possibly TRBD1 (6 bases). Trimming took 8 bases from V and 2 from J, leaving 18 bases between them. The CDR3 covers 14 residues. Germline values: CDR1 SQVTM, CDR2 ANQGSEA.

This clone turned up a few times. V gene TRBV7-3 combines with J gene TRBJ2-1, with no clear D. V lost 0 bases to trimming and J lost 4 bases, with 10 bases between them. The CDR3 runs to 15 residues. From germline, CDR1 is SGHTA and CDR2 FQGTGA. CDR3: CASSLTFGTYNEQFF. The CDR3 region has the DNA TGTGCCAGCAGCTTAACATTCGGAACTTACAATGAGCAGTTCTTC.

The chain is built from TRBV9 and TRBJ1-1; the D is unclear. The CDR3 loop spans 13 amino acids. CDR1 is SGDLS and CDR2 is YYNGEE in the germline V gene. V lost 4 bases and J 3 bases, leaving 10 bases between the germline ends. The CDR3 is CASSPRMDTEAFF. The DNA for the CDR3 is TGTGCCAGCAGCCCTAGGATGGACACTGAAGCTTTCTTT. Full variable domain (missing parts from reference TRBV9 and TRBJ1-1): DSGVTQTPKHLITATGQRVTLRCSPRSGDLSVYWYQQSLDQGLQFLIQYYNGEERAKGNILERFSAQQFPDLHSELNLSSLELGDSALYFCASSPRMDTEAFFGQGTRLTVV.

The rearrangement links TRBV2 to TRBJ2-1; 8 positions agree with TRBD2. The CDR3 totals 16 residues. V lost 6 bases to trimming and J lost 5 bases; unmatched junction nucleotides: 12. Per germline, CDR1 SNHLY and CDR2 FYNNEI. CDR3 loop: CASSSGGGQRHNEQFF. The CDR3 nucleotides read TGTGCCAGCAGCTCCGGGGGGGGGCAGCGGCACAATGAGCAGTTCTTC.

The chain uses TRBV5-4 and TRBJ2-3, with 7 bases lining up with TRBD2. The V segment lost 1 base and the J segment 2 bases; nucleotides outside the gene matches: 13. Per germline, CDR1 SGHNT and CDR2 YYREEE (reference sequence). The CDR3 length is 18 residues. The CDR3 region is CASSLSRASGTITDTQYF. The CDR3 DNA reads as TGTGCCAGCAGCTTGTCTCGGGCTAGCGGCACAATCACAGATACGCAGTATTTT.

CDR3 coding DNA: TGCGCCAGCAGCTTGGATCGAAATTCACCCCTCCACTTT. This encodes CASSLDRNSPLHF. The rearrangement uses TRBV5-1 and TRBJ1-6; no clear D. The CDR3 is 13 residues long. V lost 0 bases to trimming and J lost 7 bases, with 5 bases between them. Per the germline V gene, CDR1 is SGHRS and CDR2 is YFSETQ.

V gene TRBV13 combines with J gene TRBJ2-1; the D is unclear. From germline, CDR1 is PRHDT and CDR2 FYEKMQ (reference sequence). V was cut by 3 bases and J by 8 bases, with 14 bases left in between. The CDR3 is made up of 14 amino acids. The DNA of the CDR3 is TGTGCCAGCAGCTTTGTCTCCATCCCACATGAGCAGTTCTTC. Translating it yields CASSFVSIPHEQFF.